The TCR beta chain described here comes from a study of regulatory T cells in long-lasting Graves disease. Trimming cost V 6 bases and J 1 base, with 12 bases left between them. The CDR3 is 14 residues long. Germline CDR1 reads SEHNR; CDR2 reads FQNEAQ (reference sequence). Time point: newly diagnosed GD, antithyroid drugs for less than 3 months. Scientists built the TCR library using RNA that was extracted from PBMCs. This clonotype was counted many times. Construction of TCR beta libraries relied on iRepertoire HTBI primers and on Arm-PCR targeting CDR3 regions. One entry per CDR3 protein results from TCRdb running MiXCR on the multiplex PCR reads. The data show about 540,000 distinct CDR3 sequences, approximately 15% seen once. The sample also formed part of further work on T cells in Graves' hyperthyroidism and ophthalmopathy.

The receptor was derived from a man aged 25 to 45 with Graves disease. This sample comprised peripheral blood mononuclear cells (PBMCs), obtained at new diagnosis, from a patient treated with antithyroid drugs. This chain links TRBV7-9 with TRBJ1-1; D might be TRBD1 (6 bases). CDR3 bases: TGTGCCAGCAGTTTGGGGGGGCCGAACACTGAAGCTTTCTTT. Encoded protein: CASSLGGPNTEAFF.